The sequence of this T cell receptor (beta chain) was determined in a study of T cell repertoires in cytomegalovirus infection. MiXCR, applied by TCRdb to the reads, yields one record per CDR3 protein. The data show almost 550,000 distinct CDR3 sequences, with approximately 15% seen just once and approximately 24% held by the top ten. Germline V CDR1 and CDR2: KGHDR, SFDVKD. V was shortened by 4 bases and J by 4 bases, with 12 bases between the two germline ends. The CDR3 has 15 residues. The sample holds many counts of this clonotype. The source of this sequence is a human donor in good health (CMV status not recorded). Some clones in this sample may be carry-over from other donors' samples. V and J are TRBV24-1 and TRBJ2-2; D gene uncertain. Sequencing input: CD8+ T cells from PBMCs. CDR3 bases: TGTGCCACCAGTGAGTTACCCCTACCCACCGGGGAGCTGTTTTTT. As protein: CATSELPLPTGELFF.